The rows below give T cell receptor beta chains drawn from one sample of a study of CD4+ T cells in melanoma. Profiling relied on immunoSEQ multiplex PCR, and the TCRdb table lists in-frame clones only, not all of them. The table includes roughly 10,000 clones, 65% to 70% detected once. The sample taken for sequencing was cells from a culture (not recorded whether cultured in vitro). Source of these receptors: a human donor with melanoma. The CDR3 runs from the conserved cysteine through the conserved F or W. The D gene is left open where the match is weak. The size entry is marked missing in some rows and otherwise reads once, few, many or a size class.

j_call d_call v_call clone_size cdr3_aa cdr3_nt
TRBJ1-1 TRBD1 TRBV29-1 . CSVGQGSTEAFF TGCAGCGTTGGACAGGGGTCCACTGAAGCTTTCTTT
TRBJ1-4 . TRBV5-5 . CASSFGSGDGGEKLFF TGTGCCAGCAGCTTCGGGTCGGGGGATGGGGGGGAAAAACTGTTTTTT
TRBJ2-3 TRBD2 TRBV5-1 . CASSLGTSGTDTQYF TGCGCCAGCAGCCTCGGGACTAGCGGCACAGATACGCAGTATTTT
TRBJ2-5 . TRBV5-1 . CASGRQGRREGETQYF TGCGCCAGCGGCCGACAGGGTCGGAGGGAGGGGGAGACCCAGTACTTC
TRBJ2-1 . TRBV5-1 . CASSLVRFGVHEQFF TGCGCCAGCAGCTTGGTTCGATTTGGGGTCCATGAGCAGTTCTTC
TRBJ2-5 . TRBV5-1 . CASSGMGAETQYF TGCGCCAGCAGCGGGATGGGCGCGGAGACCCAGTACTTC
TRBJ2-3 . TRBV5-4 . CASSSPGDTQYF TGTGCCAGCAGCTCCCCGGGCGATACGCAGTATTTT
TRBJ2-5 . TRBV11-2 . CASSLSRWSETQYF TGTGCCAGCAGCTTATCCCGGTGGTCCGAGACCCAGTACTTC
TRBJ2-5 TRBD1 TRBV28 . CASSSGQGIWETQYF TGTGCCAGCAGTTCGGGACAGGGGATATGGGAGACCCAGTACTTC
TRBJ1-4 . TRBV15 . CATSRDPQGGEKLFF TGTGCCACCAGCAGAGATCCACAGGGAGGGGAAAAACTGTTTTTT
TRBJ2-7 TRBD1 TRBV6-6 . CASSNPGQGLVKQYF TGTGCCAGCAGTAATCCGGGACAGGGGCTTGTAAAGCAGTACTTC
TRBJ2-7 TRBD2 TRBV11-1 few CASSPSLAGSYEQYF TGTGCCAGCAGCCCATCTCTAGCGGGTTCCTACGAGCAGTACTTC
TRBJ2-7 TRBD1 TRBV2 once CASKTGGVSYEQYF TGTGCCAGCAAGACAGGGGGAGTTAGCTACGAGCAGTACTTC
TRBJ2-5 . TRBV2 . CASERGGETQYF TGTGCCAGCGAGAGGGGGGGGGAGACCCAGTACTTC
TRBJ2-1 . TRBV5-6 once CASSLAAGPYNEQFF TGTGCCAGCAGCTTGGCGGCAGGGCCCTACAATGAGCAGTTCTTC
TRBJ2-7 TRBD1 TRBV30 . CAWSGQGARYEQYF TGTGCCTGGAGTGGACAGGGGGCAAGATACGAGCAGTACTTC
TRBJ2-1 . TRBV13 . CASSFGVVEQFF TGTGCCAGCAGCTTTGGAGTTGTGGAGCAGTTCTTC
TRBJ1-2 . TRBV27 . CASKLYSSSPGRYTF TGTGCCAGCAAGCTATACAGCTCCAGCCCGGGCCGCTACACCTTC
TRBJ2-1 TRBD1 TRBV18 . CASSPRDRDEQFF TGTGCCAGCTCACCCCGGGACAGGGACGAGCAGTTCTTC
TRBJ1-1 . TRBV7-8 . CASSMRTLAFF TGTGCCAGCAGCATGAGGACCTTGGCTTTCTTT
TRBJ1-2 . TRBV2 . CASSFLANYGYTF TGTGCCAGCAGCTTTTTGGCTAACTATGGCTACACCTTC
TRBJ2-2 TRBD1 TRBV7-6 . CASSPRDRPNTGELFF TGTGCCAGCAGCCCTCGGGACAGGCCGAACACCGGGGAGCTGTTTTTT
TRBJ1-1 . TRBV6-6 . CASTWSPSTAFF TGTGCCAGCACCTGGTCCCCTTCGACAGCTTTCTTT
TRBJ2-5 TRBD2 TRBV5-1 . CASSLRPSGGQETQYF TGCGCCAGCAGCTTGAGGCCTAGCGGGGGGCAAGAGACCCAGTACTTC
TRBJ1-2 . TRBV7-9 . CASSLGGGGQGGYTF TGTGCCAGCAGCTTAGGCGGAGGAGGGCAAGGTGGCTACACCTTC
TRBJ2-5 . TRBV5-4 . CASSLPGRETQYF TGTGCCAGCAGCTTGCCAGGTAGAGAGACCCAGTACTTC
TRBJ1-1 . TRBV7-9 once CASSPRTVNTEAFF TGTGCCAGCAGCCCCCGGACAGTGAACACTGAAGCTTTCTTT
TRBJ2-1 . TRBV18 . CASSQTMDISNEQFF TGTGCCAGCTCACAAACCATGGACATTTCCAATGAGCAGTTCTTC
TRBJ2-7 TRBD1 TRBV4-1 . CASSQPTGGKGNEQYF TGCGCCAGCAGCCAACCGACAGGGGGCAAGGGGAACGAGCAGTACTTC
TRBJ2-3 TRBD2 TRBV29-1 . CSVLGSAGGTDTQYF TGCAGCGTTCTCGGATCGGCGGGGGGCACAGATACGCAGTATTTT
TRBJ1-1 TRBD1 TRBV13 . CASSVGTGKHTEAFF TGTGCCAGCAGCGTAGGGACAGGGAAACACACTGAAGCTTTCTTT